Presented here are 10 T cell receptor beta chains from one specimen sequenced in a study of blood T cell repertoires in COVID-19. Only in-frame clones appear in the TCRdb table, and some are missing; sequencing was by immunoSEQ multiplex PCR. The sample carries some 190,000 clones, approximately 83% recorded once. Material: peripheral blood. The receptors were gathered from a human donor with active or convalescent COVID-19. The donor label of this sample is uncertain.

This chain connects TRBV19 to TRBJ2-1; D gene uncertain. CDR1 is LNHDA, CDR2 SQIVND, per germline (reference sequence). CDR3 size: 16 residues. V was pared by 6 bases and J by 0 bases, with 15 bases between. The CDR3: CASSGFEFSSYNEQFF. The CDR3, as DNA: TGTGCCAGTAGCGGGTTCGAGTTTAGCTCCTACAATGAGCAGTTCTTC.

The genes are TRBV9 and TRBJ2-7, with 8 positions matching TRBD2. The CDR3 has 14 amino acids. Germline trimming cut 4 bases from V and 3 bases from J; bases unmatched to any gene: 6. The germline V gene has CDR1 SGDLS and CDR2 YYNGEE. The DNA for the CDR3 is TGTGCCAGCAGCACCGGACTAGCTATCTACGAGCAGTACTTC. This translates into CASSTGLAIYEQYF.

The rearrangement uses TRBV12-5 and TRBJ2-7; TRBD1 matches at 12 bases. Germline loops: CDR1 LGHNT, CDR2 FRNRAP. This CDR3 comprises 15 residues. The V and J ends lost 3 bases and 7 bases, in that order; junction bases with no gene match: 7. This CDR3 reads CASGLPGQGAGEQYF. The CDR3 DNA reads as TGTGCTAGTGGTTTACCGGGACAGGGGGCCGGTGAGCAGTACTTC.

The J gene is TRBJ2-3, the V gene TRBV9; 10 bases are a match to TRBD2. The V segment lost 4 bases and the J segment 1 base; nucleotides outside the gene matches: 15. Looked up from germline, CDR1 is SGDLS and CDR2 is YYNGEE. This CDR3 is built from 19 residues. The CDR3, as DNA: TGTGCCAGCAGCCCAGAAAGGCTAGCGGGAGATTCTGGCACAGATACGCAGTATTTT. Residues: CASSPERLAGDSGTDTQYF.

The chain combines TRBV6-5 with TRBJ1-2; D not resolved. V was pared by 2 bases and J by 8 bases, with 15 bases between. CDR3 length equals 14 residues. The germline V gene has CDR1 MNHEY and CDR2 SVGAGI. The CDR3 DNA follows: TGTGCCAGCAGTTACAACCGGGTGGTCTCCGGCTACACCTTC. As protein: CASSYNRVVSGYTF.

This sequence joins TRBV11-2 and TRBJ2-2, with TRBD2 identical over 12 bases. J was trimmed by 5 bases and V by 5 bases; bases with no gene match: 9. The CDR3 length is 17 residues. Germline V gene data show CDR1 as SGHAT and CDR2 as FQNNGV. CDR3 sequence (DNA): TGTGCCAGCAGCGGACTAGCGGGGACGCTGCGGACCGGGGAGCTGTTTTTT. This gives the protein CASSGLAGTLRTGELFF.

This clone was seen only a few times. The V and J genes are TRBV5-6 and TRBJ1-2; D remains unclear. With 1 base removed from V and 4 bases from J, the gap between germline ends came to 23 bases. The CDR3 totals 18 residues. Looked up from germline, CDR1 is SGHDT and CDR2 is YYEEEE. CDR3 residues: CASSLRGGRAAGGYGYTF. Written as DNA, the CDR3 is TGTGCCAGCAGCTTGCGGGGAGGGAGGGCAGCAGGAGGCTATGGCTACACCTTC.

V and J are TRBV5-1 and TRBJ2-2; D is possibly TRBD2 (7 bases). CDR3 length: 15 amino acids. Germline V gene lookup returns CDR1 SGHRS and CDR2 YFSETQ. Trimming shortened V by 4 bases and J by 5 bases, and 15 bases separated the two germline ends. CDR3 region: CASSRGGPRTGELFF. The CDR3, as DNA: TGCGCCAGCAGCCGCGGGGGCCCAAGGACCGGGGAGCTGTTTTTT.

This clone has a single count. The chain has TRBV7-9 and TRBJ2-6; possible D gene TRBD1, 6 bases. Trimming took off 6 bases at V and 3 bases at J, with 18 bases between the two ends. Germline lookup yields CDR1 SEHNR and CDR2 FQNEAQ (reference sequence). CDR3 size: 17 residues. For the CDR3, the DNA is TGTGCCAGCAGTGACGGACAGTTGCTGGGTGGGGCCAACGTCCTGACTTTC. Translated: CASSDGQLLGGANVLTF.

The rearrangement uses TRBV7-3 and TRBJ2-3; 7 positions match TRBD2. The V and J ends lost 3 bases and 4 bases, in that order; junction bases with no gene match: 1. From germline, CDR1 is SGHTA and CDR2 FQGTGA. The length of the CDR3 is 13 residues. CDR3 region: CASSLGGSDTQYF. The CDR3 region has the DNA TGTGCCAGCAGCTTGGGGGGGTCAGATACGCAGTATTTT.